Presented here are 14 T cell receptor beta chains from one specimen sequenced in a study of T-cell reconstitution after alpha-beta-depleted transplantation in children. Construction of the TCRbeta library involved unique molecular identifiers. TCRdb reprocessed the PCR reads with MiXCR, giving one entry per CDR3 protein. The sample lists some 440,000 distinct CDR3 sequences, 15% to 20% seen once, with 25% to 30% in the top ten. The specimen was PBMCs, mostly from graft donor cells, collected 360 days after TCRalphabeta/CD19-depleted stem cell transplant. The origin of the receptors is a boy less than two years old who had a stem cell transplant for Wiskott-Aldrich syndrome, so the T cells may come from the graft donor.

The V and J genes are TRBV15 and TRBJ2-3; D unclear. The germline CDR1 and CDR2 sequences are LNHNV and YYDKDF (reference sequence). The CDR3 covers 14 residues. The V end lost 2 bases, the J end lost 1 base, and 7 bases lay between the germline ends. The CDR3 bases are TGTGCCACCAGCAGACCCAGGCGCACAGATACGCAGTATTTT. Translating it yields CATSRPRRTDTQYF.

This clonotype was counted only a few times. The J gene is TRBJ1-1, the V gene TRBV7-2, with TRBD1 as a possible D gene (5 bases). With 4 bases removed from V and 1 base from J, the gap between germline ends came to 13 bases. The CDR3 is 15 amino acids. The germline CDR1 and CDR2 sequences are SGHTA and FQGNSA. The CDR3 reads CASSSSGLKNTEAFF. CDR3 in DNA: TGTGCCAGCAGCTCGTCGGGACTCAAGAACACTGAAGCTTTCTTT.

The V and J genes are TRBV6-2 or TRBV6-3 and TRBJ2-7; D unresolved. The V end was cut by 2 bases, the J end by 6 bases, with 14 bases between. This CDR3 has 14 residues. The V gene's germline CDR1 is MNHEY and CDR2 SVGEGT. The CDR3 protein is CASSYEAFVSEQYF. CDR3 nucleotide sequence: TGTGCCAGCAGTTACGAGGCGTTCGTAAGCGAGCAGTACTTC.

The gene calls are TRBV6-5 and TRBJ1-1; D gene unclear. V shed 4 bases and J shed 1 base, with 16 bases lying between them. The CDR3 has 16 residues. CDR1 MNHEY and CDR2 SVGAGI come from the germline V gene. The CDR3: CASSSRTRQANTEAFF. The CDR3 region has the DNA TGTGCCAGCAGTTCCCGAACTCGGCAGGCGAACACTGAAGCTTTCTTT.

The chain combines TRBV7-9 with TRBJ2-7; D not certain. The CDR3 runs 12 residues. Trimming removed 2 bases from V and 6 bases from J, with 8 bases in between. Germline loops: CDR1 SEHNR, CDR2 FQNEAQ (reference sequence). Here the CDR3 reads CASSLPGLEQYF. The CDR3 nucleotides read TGTGCCAGCAGCTTACCAGGCCTCGAGCAGTACTTC.

The chain links TRBV20-1 to TRBJ2-7, with 8 bases that match TRBD2. The CDR3 contains 13 residues. After removal of 3 bases from V and 2 bases from J, the junction contained 3 bases not matched to a gene. Germline V CDR1 and CDR2: DFQATT, SNEGSKA (reference sequence). DNA for the CDR3: TGCAGTGCTAGCCAGCGGGAGACCTACGAGCAGTACTTC. Its protein product is CSASQRETYEQYF.

The chain uses TRBV18 and TRBJ2-7; D remains unclear. The CDR3 covers 13 residues. Germline-derived CDR1 and CDR2 are KGHSH and LQKENI. With 3 bases removed from V and 2 bases from J, the gap between germline ends came to 8 bases. Written as DNA, the CDR3 is TGTGCCAGCTCACCGGCGCCCACCTACGAGCAGTACTTC. Protein: CASSPAPTYEQYF.

The CDR3 bases are TGTGCCAGCAGCCACCGTCGCGATCCCCCCTACGAGCAGTACTTC. Amino acids: CASSHRRDPPYEQYF. The rearrangement joins TRBV3-1 to TRBJ2-7, with D unclear. Germline V gene lookup returns CDR1 LGHDT and CDR2 YNNKEL (reference sequence). The CDR3 is 15 amino acids. The V end lost 3 bases, the J end lost 2 bases, and 14 bases lay between the germline ends.

J is TRBJ1-1 and V is TRBV5-1, with D maybe TRBD1 (5 bases). The CDR3 is made up of 15 amino acids. Germline CDR1 and CDR2: SGHRS and YFSETQ. V lost 0 bases and J 4 bases, leaving 13 bases between the germline ends. The CDR3 protein is CASSLARGRGTEAFF. As DNA, the CDR3 is TGCGCCAGCAGCTTGGCCCGGGGACGGGGCACTGAAGCTTTCTTT.

Only a few counts were recorded for this clonotype. The genes are TRBV7-2 and TRBJ1-5; possible D gene TRBD1, 5 bases. Per germline, CDR1 SGHTA and CDR2 FQGNSA. The CDR3 covers 14 residues. Between the trimmed V and J ends, which lost 5 bases and 5 bases, there was a span of 13 bases. CDR3 sequence reads: CASSLDTYDQPQHF. The CDR3 DNA sequence: TGTGCCAGCAGCCTGGACACCTATGATCAGCCCCAGCATTTT.

The rearrangement uses TRBV29-1 and TRBJ2-7, with 10 bases identical to TRBD1. The CDR3 is 14 amino acids. In germline, CDR1 is SQVTM, CDR2 ANQGSEA. V shed 6 bases, J shed 0 bases, and the junction held 5 bases outside the gene matches. CDR3 region: CSVGQGLSSYEQYF. In DNA, the CDR3 is TGCAGCGTGGGACAGGGGCTCAGCTCCTACGAGCAGTACTTC.

The chain joins TRBV7-9 to TRBJ2-1, with 9 nucleotides matching TRBD2. V trimming: 8 bases; J trimming: 1 base; junction bases outside the gene matches: 6. Germline V gene sequence: CDR1 SEHNR, CDR2 FQNEAQ (reference sequence). CDR3 length equals 15 residues. The DNA of the CDR3 is TGTGCCAGCGTAAGTAGCGGGAGTTCCTACAATGAGCAGTTCTTC. The encoded protein is CASVSSGSSYNEQFF.

This clonotype turned up a few times. The CDR3 loop is CASSYSRQGNYEQYF. CDR3 DNA sequence: TGTGCCAGCAGTTACTCGAGGCAGGGGAACTACGAGCAGTACTTC. The chain carries TRBV6-2 or TRBV6-3 and TRBJ2-7; tentative D call: TRBD1 (6 bases). This CDR3 has 15 amino acids. V was trimmed by 0 bases and J by 3 bases, leaving 12 bases between them. The germline V gene encodes CDR1 MNHEY and CDR2 SVGEGT.

This clonotype was observed a few times. The rearrangement uses TRBV29-1 and TRBJ2-1; no clear D gene. V dropped 5 bases and J dropped 4 bases, with 12 bases sitting between them. This CDR3 has 13 amino acids. CDR1 is SQVTM, CDR2 ANQGSEA, per germline. CDR3 nucleotide sequence: TGCAGCGTTACCGGGCCCCCTTACAATGAGCAGTTCTTC. Protein sequence: CSVTGPPYNEQFF.